This passage covers 13 T cell receptor beta chains from one sample sequenced in a study of T cells in Graves' hyperthyroidism and ophthalmopathy. The source material, RNA transcripts, was used to amplify TCR beta CDR3 regions. First-round RT-PCR of the TCR CDR3 relied on the HTBI primer set. A single record per CDR3 protein comes from TCRdb applying MiXCR to the multiplex PCR reads. The table lists a few hundred thousand distinct CDR3 sequences, about 15% of them singletons. The sequencing sample was made of blood. The source is a woman in her twenties or thirties with Graves' hyperthyroidism.

Ten or more counts support this clonotype. The chain is built from TRBV28 and TRBJ2-2; D is ambiguous. The V gene's germline CDR1 is MDHEN and CDR2 SYDVKM. This CDR3 is built from 14 residues. V shed 10 bases and J shed 0 bases, with 12 bases lying between them. CDR3 residues: CATVSGANTGELFF. The CDR3 DNA sequence: TGTGCCACCGTGTCCGGCGCGAACACCGGGGAGCTGTTTTTT.

This clonotype was counted ten times or more. One end of the junction varies from germline; a read error may be responsible. The chain has TRBV12-3 or TRBV12-4 and TRBJ1-4, with no clear D. This CDR3 region has 13 residues. The DNA for the CDR3 is TGTGCCAGCAATTTAAACGGCGGTGAAAAACTGTTTTTT. It specifies CASNLNGGEKLFF.

This clonotype occurred many times. The V and J genes are TRBV2 and TRBJ1-2; 7 bases match TRBD1. The CDR3 is made up of 14 amino acids. CDR1 is SNHLY, CDR2 FYNNEI, per germline. Germline trimming cut 6 bases from V and 7 bases from J; bases unmatched to any gene: 11. The CDR3 region has the DNA TGTGCCAGCAGGAGGACAGGCTCGGAATTTGGCTACACCTTC. Translated, it gives CASRRTGSEFGYTF.

The V and J genes are TRBV6-2 or TRBV6-3 and TRBJ1-1; TRBD1 agrees at 7 bases. This CDR3 contains 17 residues. Looked up from germline, CDR1 is MNHEY and CDR2 is SVGEGT. V lost 5 bases and J lost 1; bases outside the gene matches: 13. The CDR3 DNA is TGTGCCAGCAGTCCAATTGAGCCGGGACAGCAGAACACTGAAGCTTTCTTT. Translation: CASSPIEPGQQNTEAFF.

There are many counts of this clonotype. This chain links TRBV3-1 with TRBJ2-1; 11 bases map to TRBD2. This CDR3 is built from 16 residues. The J segment lost 4 bases and the V segment lost 6 bases, leaving 8 bases of the junction unmatched. From germline, CDR1 is LGHDT and CDR2 YNNKEL (reference sequence). This CDR3 is CASRETSGIRYNEQFF. In nucleotides, the CDR3 is TGTGCCAGCAGGGAGACTAGCGGGATCCGATACAATGAGCAGTTCTTC.

This clonotype was observed many times. The rearrangement joins TRBV6-5 to TRBJ1-1; the D is unclear. V lost 0 bases to trimming and J lost 4 bases, with 18 bases between them. The CDR3 has 17 residues. Germline V gives CDR1 MNHEY, CDR2 SVGAGI. For the CDR3, the DNA is TGTGCCAGCAGTTACTCGAAGCAGGCCTGGTCGGCCACTGAAGCTTTCTTT. Its translation is CASSYSKQAWSATEAFF.

CDR3 DNA sequence: TGTGCCTGGATCCTACTAGCGGGATTCTTTCATGAGCAGTTCTTC. Amino acids: CAWILLAGFFHEQFF. The V and J genes are TRBV30 and TRBJ2-1, with 10 bases aligning to TRBD2. The CDR3 is 15 residues long. The germline V gene encodes CDR1 GTSNPN and CDR2 SVGIG (reference sequence). Losses at the gene ends were 4 bases for V and 8 bases for J; bases not matched to a gene: 11.

The sample holds a few counts of this clonotype. The chain combines TRBV24-1 with TRBJ2-2; 8 nucleotides line up with TRBD2. V gave up 5 bases and J gave up 5 bases; unmatched junction bases: 3. The length of the CDR3 is 14 residues. Germline V gene lookup returns CDR1 KGHDR and CDR2 SFDVKD. CDR3 sequence: CATSAGRGTGELFF. The DNA of the CDR3 is TGTGCCACCAGTGCCGGGAGGGGTACCGGGGAGCTGTTTTTT.

This chain connects TRBV30 to TRBJ2-1, with D possibly TRBD2 on 6 matching bases. The V gene lost 5 bases and the J gene lost 7 bases, with 15 bases spanning the gap. Germline V gives CDR1 GTSNPN, CDR2 SVGIG (reference sequence). The CDR3 is made up of 13 amino acids. The CDR3: CAWGGSGRNEQFF. The CDR3 nucleotides are TGTGCCTGGGGGGGGTCGGGCCGAAATGAGCAGTTCTTC.

This clonotype was detected a few times. CDR3 sequence reads: CASSPNSGESGYTF. In DNA, the CDR3 is TGTGCCAGCTCACCAAATTCCGGGGAGAGTGGCTACACCTTC. This rearrangement joins TRBV18 to TRBJ1-2, with D unresolved. The CDR3 runs 14 residues. Per the germline V gene, CDR1 is KGHSH and CDR2 is LQKENI. Trimming pared 2 bases from V and 7 bases from J, leaving 14 bases between.

This clonotype was counted between two and nine times. The chain links TRBV6-1 to TRBJ2-5; TRBD1 aligns across 10 bases. CDR3 length equals 14 residues. Trimming cost V 6 bases and J 7 bases; bases outside gene matches: 8. Germline CDR1 MNHNS, CDR2 SASEGT. CDR3 DNA sequence: TGTGCCAGCAGGCCCGACAGGGGGCAGGGGACCCAGTACTTC. Protein: CASRPDRGQGTQYF.

The genes are TRBV2 and TRBJ1-1, with TRBD1 matching 11 bases. The CDR3 has 16 residues. The germline CDR1 and CDR2 sequences are SNHLY and FYNNEI. V dropped 6 bases and J dropped 4; count of bases not matched to a gene: 10. The CDR3 reads CASSEDRGLDGTEAFF. DNA for the CDR3: TGTGCCAGCAGCGAGGACAGGGGGCTAGATGGCACTGAAGCTTTCTTT.

Details on this clonotype: At one end the junction does not follow the germline gene, possibly because of a read error. The rearrangement links TRBV6-1 to TRBJ2-1; perhaps TRBD2 as D (6 bases). The CDR3 covers 23 residues. The germline V gene encodes CDR1 MNHNS and CDR2 SASEGT. The CDR3 sequence: CASSGLAGSGDTCSKSSDNEQFF. As DNA, the CDR3 is TGTGCCAGCAGTGGACTGGCGGGGAGCGGAGATACATGCTCCAAAAGCTCCGACAATGAGCAGTTCTTC.